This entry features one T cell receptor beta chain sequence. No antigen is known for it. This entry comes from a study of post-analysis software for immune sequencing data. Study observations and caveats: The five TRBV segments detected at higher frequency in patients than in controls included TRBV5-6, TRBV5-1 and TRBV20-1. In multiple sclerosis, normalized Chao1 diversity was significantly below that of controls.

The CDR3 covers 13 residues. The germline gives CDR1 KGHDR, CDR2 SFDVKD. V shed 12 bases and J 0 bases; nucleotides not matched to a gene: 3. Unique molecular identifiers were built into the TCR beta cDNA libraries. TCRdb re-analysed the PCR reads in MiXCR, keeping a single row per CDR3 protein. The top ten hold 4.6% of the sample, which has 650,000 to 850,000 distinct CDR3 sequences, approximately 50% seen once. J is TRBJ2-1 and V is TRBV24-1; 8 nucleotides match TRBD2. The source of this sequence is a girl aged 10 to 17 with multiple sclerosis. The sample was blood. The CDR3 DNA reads TGTGCCGTACTAGCGGTCTCCTACAATGAGCAGTTCTTC. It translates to CAVLAVSYNEQFF.